Included here is one T cell receptor (beta chain) sequence, with context. This sample stems from a study of blood T cell repertoires in COVID-19. Study-wide context: COVID-19 samples collected from the United States, Italy and Spain covered acute and convalescent phases. PBMCs, B-cell-depleted T cells, or T cells were the source of the cDNA or gDNA that made up the material.

The V gene's germline CDR1 is LNHDA and CDR2 SQIVND (reference sequence). V dropped 3 bases and J dropped 1 base, with 9 bases sitting between them. The length of the CDR3 is 15 residues. The authors' processing: Scientists estimated how many nucleated cells there were by amplifying reference gene primers. TCRdb's table, derived via immunoSEQ multiplex PCR, lists solely in-frame clones and lacks some. From that table come the V and J calls and clone size; the DNA was used to work out D and trimming. This repertoire shows approximately 140,000 clones, about 84% found once; its top ten account for about an eighth.

The chain is built from TRBV19 and TRBJ2-2; maybe TRBD2 (6 bases). Sequencing used peripheral blood. This TCR came from a man between 60 and 75 years old with active or convalescent COVID-19. In DNA, the CDR3 is TGTGCCAGTAGTATGGGGGGTTGGAACACCGGGGAGCTGTTTTTT. Encoded protein: CASSMGGWNTGELFF.